These T cell receptor beta chains were read from a single sample in a study of T cells in Graves' hyperthyroidism and ophthalmopathy. TCRdb re-derived calls from the multiplex PCR reads in MiXCR, one entry per CDR3 protein. The sample lists roughly 570,000 distinct CDR3 sequences; around 14% were seen once. Specimen: blood. These receptor sequences come from a woman between 25 and 40 years old with Graves' hyperthyroidism. CDR3s include the opening cysteine and the closing phenylalanine or tryptophan. A D gene is named only where the DNA matches it firmly. Clone size is not always given. Where it is, it says once, few, many or a class for expanded clones.

v_gene	j_gene	abundance	d_gene	CDR3nt	CDR3aa
TRBV5-6	TRBJ2-3	once	.	TGTGCCAGCAGCCCCAACCGCCGGCGGGACCTTAGCACAGATACGCAGTATTTT	CASSPNRRRDLSTDTQYF
TRBV5-1	TRBJ1-1	.	.	TGCGCCAGCAGCTTGTCGGTGGGGCGGAAGAACACTGAAGCTTTCTTT	CASSLSVGRKNTEAFF
TRBV10-2	TRBJ2-3	.	.	TGCGCCAGCAGTGAGGCACAGGGAATCCCAGATACGCAGTATTTT	CASSEAQGIPDTQYF
TRBV4-1	TRBJ2-7	many	.	TGCGCCAGCAGCCAAGCCACCGGGGTGGACCAGCAGTACTTC	CASSQATGVDQQYF
TRBV28	TRBJ2-1	many	.	TGTGCCAGCAGTTCCCTAACTGGGGCCTCCTACAATGAGCAGTTCTTC	CASSSLTGASYNEQFF
TRBV29-1	TRBJ2-1	few	TRBD2	TGCAGCGCAAAGCGGGAGGGCCGTGAGCAGTTCTTC	CSAKREGREQFF
TRBV6-1	TRBJ2-2	many	.	TGTGCCAGCACACGGGTCGTGGGGGAGCTGTTTTTT	CASTRVVGELFF
TRBV3-1	TRBJ2-1	many	TRBD2	TGTGCCAGCAGCCAATCTGGGACTAGCAACAATGAGCAGTTCTTC	CASSQSGTSNNEQFF
TRBV15	TRBJ2-1	.	.	TGTGCCACCAGCAGTCCACAAACTTCTATCTCCTACAATGAGCAGTTCTTC	CATSSPQTSISYNEQFF
TRBV6-1	TRBJ1-4	.	.	TGTGCCAGCAGTCCAGGGTTCACTAATGAAAAACTGTTTTTT	CASSPGFTNEKLFF
TRBV24-1	TRBJ1-1	few	TRBD1	TGTGCCACCAGTGATTTTCCCGGGACAGGGAAATGTAGCACTGAAGCTTTCTTT	CATSDFPGTGKCSTEAFF
TRBV6-1	TRBJ2-7	few	.	TGTGCCAGCAGTCACCGGGAGACCCACTACGAGCAGTACTTC	CASSHRETHYEQYF
TRBV18	TRBJ2-1	once	.	TGTGCCAGCTCAATATCGGCCAGGGTGGGCTCCTACAATGAGCAGTTCTTC	CASSISARVGSYNEQFF
TRBV6-1	TRBJ2-1	many	TRBD2	TGTGCCAGCAGTGTTTTGGGACTAGGAAGTAGTGAGCAGTTCTTC	CASSVLGLGSSEQFF
TRBV3-1	TRBJ2-3	many	TRBD2	TGTGCCAGCAGCCAAGACGTGACGGGAGGGAGCACAGATACGCAGTATTTT	CASSQDVTGGSTDTQYF
TRBV7-2	TRBJ2-2	many	.	TGTGCCAGCAGTGGGGGGACAACGAACACCGGGGAGCTGTTTTTT	CASSGGTTNTGELFF
TRBV7-3	TRBJ2-1	few	.	TGTGCCAGCAGCATGGGACCCCGGAGCTCCTACAATGAGCAGTTCTTC	CASSMGPRSSYNEQFF
TRBV6-5	TRBJ1-2	.	.	TGTGCCAGCAGCTATAGTTGGGGGGATTACTCTGGCTACACCTTC	CASSYSWGDYSGYTF
TRBV20-1	TRBJ1-2	few	.	TGCAGTGGCCTACTACCTCAGGGGACCGGCTACACCTTC	CSGLLPQGTGYTF
TRBV7-2	TRBJ1-6	.	TRBD1	TGTGCCAGCAGCACAGACCGGGACAGTGTTTATTCACCCCTCCACTTT	CASSTDRDSVYSPLHF
TRBV5-1	TRBJ2-1	.	.	TGCGCCAGCAGATTGGCCCGGGACAATGAGCAGTTCTTC	CASRLARDNEQFF
TRBV20-1	TRBJ2-1	many	.	TGCAGTGCTTCAAGGGTTGGAGAGCAGTTCTTC	CSASRVGEQFF